What follows is one TCR beta chain and its context. Universal primer sites and UMIs were introduced during 5'RACE template-switching synthesis of TCR cDNA. TCRdb re-called the 5' RACE reads through MiXCR, storing one row per CDR3 protein. The sample lists approximately 260,000 distinct CDR3 sequences, over 10% occurring once. This record comes from a study of T cells after yellow fever vaccination. The CDR3 totals 16 residues. Germline V gene data show CDR1 as MDHEN and CDR2 as SYDVKM. After removal of 4 bases from V and 1 base from J, the junction contained 7 bases not matched to a gene. This sample comprised CD4+ T cells sorted from PBMCs, obtained 45 days after the yellow fever booster vaccination. V is TRBV28 and J is TRBJ2-7, with TRBD2 identical over 10 bases. The receptor was isolated from a young man who received the YFV17D yellow fever vaccine. The CDR3 region is CASSSISSGSSYEQYF. CDR3 in DNA: TGTGCCAGCAGTTCTATATCTAGCGGGAGTTCCTACGAGCAGTACTTC.